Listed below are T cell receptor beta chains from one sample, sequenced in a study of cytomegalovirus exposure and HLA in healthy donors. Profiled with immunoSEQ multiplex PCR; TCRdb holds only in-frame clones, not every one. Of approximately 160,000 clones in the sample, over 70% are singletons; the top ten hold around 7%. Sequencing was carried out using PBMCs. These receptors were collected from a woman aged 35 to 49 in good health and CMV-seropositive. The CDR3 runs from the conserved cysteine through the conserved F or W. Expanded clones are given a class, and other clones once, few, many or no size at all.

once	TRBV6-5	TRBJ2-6	CASTEGAGANVLTF
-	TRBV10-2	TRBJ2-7	CATSTGSYEQYF
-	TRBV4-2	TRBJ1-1	CASSQEPNPRGHTEAFF
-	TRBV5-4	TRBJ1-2	CASSRKGTNYGYTF
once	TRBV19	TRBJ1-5	CASSTSNQPQHF
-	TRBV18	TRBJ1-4	CASSPGGTNEKLFF
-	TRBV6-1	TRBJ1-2	CASSDRGAYGYTF
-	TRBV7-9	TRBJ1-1	CASSPWLRVTEAFF
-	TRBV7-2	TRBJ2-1	CASSERGQGSNEQFF
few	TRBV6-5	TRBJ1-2	CASRPDSDYGYTF
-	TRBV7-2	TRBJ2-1	CASSFWGDLRNEQFF
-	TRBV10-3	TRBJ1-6	CAIRPGQGNSPLHF
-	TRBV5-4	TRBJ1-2	CASSLAGRDYGYTF
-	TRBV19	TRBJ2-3	CASDSGSSTDTQYF
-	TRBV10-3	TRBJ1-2	CAISESRFYTF
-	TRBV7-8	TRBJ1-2	CASTSNRGPYGYTF
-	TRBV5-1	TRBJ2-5	CASSLEDSETQYF
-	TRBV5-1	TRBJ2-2	CASSLGDSTGELFF
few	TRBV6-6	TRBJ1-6	CASSIQGAYSPLHF
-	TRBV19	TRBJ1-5	CASSISPNQPQHF
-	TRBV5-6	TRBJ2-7	CASTGGVGITYEQYF
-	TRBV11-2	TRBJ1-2	CASSLDMLPPRTGNYGYTF